One and the same sample provided the 30 T cell receptor beta chains below, sequenced in a study of naive and memory T cell subsets. Study-wide results and limits: Possibly reflecting memory cells re-expressing CD45RA, a few larger clonotypes occurred in naive repertoires, especially CD8.

Two oligonucleotides, mixed equimolar, formed the beta constant-region primer covering TRBC1 and TRBC2. Ligated cDNA was amplified by four rounds of PCR with nested alpha and beta constant-region primers and SP2. TCRdb reprocessed the UMI-ligation and nested PCR reads with MiXCR, giving one entry per CDR3 protein. The sample has around 140,000 distinct CDR3 sequences, over 20% seen once; the top ten hold 0.11%. Their target antigens are unknown. Sequenced material: naive CD4+ T cells from blood. Receptors were obtained from a human donor in good health.

This chain links TRBV7-2 with TRBJ2-7; 7 bases match TRBD2. The ends lost 5 bases at V and 1 base at J; junction bases unmatched: 11. The germline CDR1 and CDR2 sequences are SGHTA and FQGNSA. The CDR3 runs 16 residues. As DNA, the CDR3 is TGTGCCAGCAGCACACAGGCGGGGGTGGAGTCCTACGAGCAGTACTTC. This translates into CASSTQAGVESYEQYF.

This rearrangement joins TRBV29-1 to TRBJ2-1, with TRBD1 matching 7 bases. The V and J ends lost 0 bases and 7 bases, in that order; junction bases with no gene match: 12. Germline V gives CDR1 SQVTM, CDR2 ANQGSEA. The CDR3 is 16 residues long. The CDR3 here is CSVEEVGQQNWNEQFF. The DNA for the CDR3 is TGCAGCGTTGAAGAAGTGGGACAGCAGAATTGGAATGAGCAGTTCTTC.

The sample holds many counts of this clonotype. V gene TRBV12-3 or TRBV12-4 combines with J gene TRBJ2-7; D gene unclear. V lost 2 bases and J lost 5, with 13 bases in between. This CDR3 is built from 14 residues. The CDR3 sequence: CASSLRQAYHEQYF. The CDR3 DNA follows: TGTGCCAGCAGTTTAAGGCAGGCGTACCACGAGCAGTACTTC.

The gene calls are TRBV12-3 or TRBV12-4 and TRBJ1-1; 8 bases fit TRBD1. V shed 5 bases, J shed 3 bases, and the junction held 5 bases outside the gene matches. CDR3 length: 14 residues. Written as DNA, the CDR3 is TGTGCCAGCAGTGCAAAACAGGGGGACACTGAAGCTTTCTTT. Protein sequence: CASSAKQGDTEAFF.

About this clonotype itself: At one end the junction does not follow the germline gene, possibly because of a read error. This chain joins TRBV20-1 and TRBJ2-1; 7 bases are shared with TRBD1. This CDR3 region has 15 residues. Germline V lookup: CDR1 DFQATT, CDR2 SNEGSKA (reference sequence). CDR3 in amino acids: CSARVLGTANNEQFF. Written as DNA, the CDR3 is TGCAGTGCCAGAGTACTCGGGACAGCGAACAATGAGCAGTTCTTC.

Only a few counts were recorded for this clonotype. The chain recombines TRBV6-5 with TRBJ1-5; D is uncertain. The CDR3 has 13 amino acids. Between the trimmed V and J ends, which lost 6 bases and 1 base, there was a span of 7 bases. Germline CDR1 and CDR2: MNHEY and SVGAGI. As DNA, the CDR3 is TGTGCCAGCAGAATGGGAAGCAATCAGCCCCAGCATTTT. Amino acids: CASRMGSNQPQHF.

This clonotype was seen only a few times. This rearrangement joins TRBV6-2 or TRBV6-3 to TRBJ2-1, with 7 bases aligning to TRBD2. The CDR3 totals 16 residues. V gave up 6 bases and J gave up 9 bases; unmatched junction bases: 17. Germline CDR1 reads MNHEY; CDR2 reads SVGEGT. The CDR3 spells CASSRNTGGPSGEQFF. Written as DNA, the CDR3 is TGTGCCAGCAGCAGGAATACGGGAGGCCCATCCGGTGAGCAGTTCTTC.

This clonotype was recorded a few times. The chain employs TRBV9 and TRBJ1-6; weak D call: TRBD1 (5 bases). The CDR3 is made up of 12 amino acids. The V and J ends lost 3 bases and 7 bases respectively, with 5 bases between them. Germline V gene sequence: CDR1 SGDLS, CDR2 YYNGEE. The CDR3 spells CASSGQNSPLHF. The CDR3 DNA reads as TGTGCCAGCAGCGGACAGAATTCACCCCTCCACTTT.

This clonotype was detected ten times or more. One junction end does not reproduce the germline sequence, and a read error may be involved. The CDR3 loop is CSVEAQTNTEAFF. The CDR3 region has the DNA TGCAGCGTGGAAGCACAGACTAACACTGAAGCTTTCTTT. The chain links TRBV29-1 to TRBJ1-1; D not resolved. Germline V CDR1 and CDR2: SQVTM, ANQGSEA. CDR3 length: 13 amino acids.

This clonotype was counted between two and nine times. This chain links TRBV24-1 with TRBJ2-1; D may be TRBD2 (5 bases). Germline CDR1 and CDR2: KGHDR and SFDVKD. Trimming shortened V by 7 bases and J by 7 bases, and 16 bases separated the two germline ends. The CDR3 loop spans 14 amino acids. For the CDR3, the DNA is TGTGCCACCAGAGCCGAGGGAGCGCGAAATGAGCAGTTCTTC. Its protein product is CATRAEGARNEQFF.

The chain recombines TRBV11-2 with TRBJ1-2; D call uncertain. Between the trimmed V and J ends, which lost 2 bases and 5 bases, there was a span of 15 bases. The CDR3 is 15 residues long. Germline loops: CDR1 SGHAT, CDR2 FQNNGV. CDR3 nucleotide sequence: TGTGCCAGCAGCTTAACTGTGGCAGGAGTATATGGCTACACCTTC. Protein sequence: CASSLTVAGVYGYTF.

V is TRBV2 and J is TRBJ2-7; no reliable D call. This CDR3 spans 13 amino acids. Germline values: CDR1 SNHLY, CDR2 FYNNEI. The ends were cut back, 4 bases at V and 0 bases at J, with 7 bases in the middle. The chain's CDR3 is CASSVLYSYEQYF. Written as DNA, the CDR3 is TGTGCCAGCAGTGTCCTCTACTCCTACGAGCAGTACTTC.

At least ten counts were recorded for this clonotype. The chain links TRBV5-1 to TRBJ1-3; D is unresolved. V lost 0 bases and J 7 bases, leaving 11 bases between the germline ends. Germline V CDR1 and CDR2: SGHRS, YFSETQ. The CDR3 is 14 residues long. CDR3 nucleotide sequence: TGCGCCAGCAGCTTGGAGTGGACGATGAACACCATATATTTT. Its protein product is CASSLEWTMNTIYF. The full variable domain, its missing parts supplied by reference TRBV5-1 and TRBJ1-3, is KAGVTQTPRYLIKTRGQQVTLSCSPISGHRSVSWYQQTPGQGLQFLFEYFSETQRNKGNFPGRFSGRQFSNSRSEMNVSTLELGDSALYLCASSLEWTMNTIYFGEGSWLTVV.

The chain recombines TRBV20-1 with TRBJ1-2; tentatively, D is TRBD1 (6 bases). CDR1 and CDR2 (germline): DFQATT, SNEGSKA (reference sequence). The CDR3 runs 11 residues. The CDR3 bases are TGCAGCACTACAGGGCGCTATGGCTACACCTTC. Translated: CSTTGRYGYTF.

J is TRBJ1-2 and V is TRBV6-1; tentative D call: TRBD1 (6 bases). Trimming shortened V by 7 bases and J by 3 bases, and 15 bases separated the two germline ends. CDR3 length: 14 residues. Germline CDR1 MNHNS, CDR2 SASEGT. The CDR3 spells CASTQGTTYYGYTF. The CDR3 DNA is TGTGCCAGCACCCAGGGGACGACCTACTATGGCTACACCTTC.

This clonotype was detected only a few times. V is TRBV6-5 and J is TRBJ2-5; D is undetermined. The germline V gene encodes CDR1 MNHEY and CDR2 SVGAGI. Trimming took off 6 bases at V and 5 bases at J, with 13 bases between the two ends. The CDR3 runs to 13 residues. This chain's CDR3 is CASSIGIRETQYF. CDR3 nucleotides: TGTGCCAGCAGCATCGGAATACGTGAGACCCAGTACTTC.

The sample holds a few counts of this clonotype. The J gene is TRBJ2-3, the V gene TRBV29-1; 9 nucleotides match TRBD2. The germline V gene encodes CDR1 SQVTM and CDR2 ANQGSEA. CDR3 length equals 12 residues. The CDR3 DNA reads as TGCAGTTCTAGCGGGACGACAGATACGCAGTATTTT. Its translation: CSSSGTTDTQYF.

This clonotype was observed a handful of times. The J gene is TRBJ2-1, the V gene TRBV20-1; the match to TRBD2 covers 8 bases. CDR1 and CDR2 from the germline V gene are DFQATT and SNEGSKA (reference sequence). This CDR3 spans 11 amino acids. This CDR3 is CSATWAGGQFF. The CDR3 DNA reads TGCAGCGCCACGTGGGCGGGAGGGCAGTTCTTC.

The chain is built from TRBV7-8 and TRBJ1-1, with D possibly TRBD1 on 5 matching bases. Trimming pared 2 bases from V and 3 bases from J, leaving 16 bases between. CDR3 length: 16 amino acids. Germline-derived CDR1 and CDR2 are SGHVS and FQNEAQ. The CDR3 DNA reads as TGTGCCAGCAGCTTACTCCCGAGGGGCACTTACACTGAAGCTTTCTTT. Its translation is CASSLLPRGTYTEAFF.

This chain joins TRBV28 and TRBJ2-7; 10 bases line up with TRBD2. The CDR3 is 17 residues long. V lost 7 bases and J lost 1; bases outside the gene matches: 13. CDR1 MDHEN and CDR2 SYDVKM come from the germline V gene. This CDR3 is CASTALFGTSVSYEQYF. In DNA form, the CDR3 reads TGTGCCAGCACCGCCCTGTTCGGGACTAGCGTATCCTACGAGCAGTACTTC. Combining the CDR3 with reference TRBV28 and TRBJ2-7 gives the whole variable domain DVKVTQSSRYLVKRTGEKVFLECVQDMDHENMFWYRQDPGLGLRLIYFSYDVKMKEKGDIPEGYSVSREKKERFSLILESASTNQTSMYLCASTALFGTSVSYEQYFGPGTRLTVT.

The V call is TRBV29-1, the J call TRBJ2-1, with D possibly being TRBD1 (6 bases). Deletions cut 2 bases from V and 7 bases from J, with 18 bases between. Germline CDR1 and CDR2: SQVTM and ANQGSEA. This CDR3 contains 15 residues. In DNA, the CDR3 is TGCAGCGTTGAATGGCAGGGGCGATCATATAATGAGCAGTTCTTC. Amino acids: CSVEWQGRSYNEQFF.

In this sample, this clonotype turned up many times. The chain employs TRBV29-1 and TRBJ2-3; 9 nucleotides agree with TRBD2. J gave up 3 bases and V 7 bases, and 5 bases lay outside the gene matches. Germline V gene data show CDR1 as SQVTM and CDR2 as ANQGSEA. The CDR3 is 13 residues long. The CDR3 sequence is CSGSGRLTDTQYF. The CDR3 nucleotides read TGCAGCGGGAGCGGGAGGTTGACAGATACGCAGTATTTT.

The gene calls are TRBV6-2 or TRBV6-3 and TRBJ2-2; TRBD1 matches 10 bases. The trim removed 7 bases at V and 2 bases at J, leaving 10 bases unmatched. Germline CDR1 is MNHEY and CDR2 is SVGEGT. CDR3 length: 17 amino acids. The CDR3 region is CASTVRGTGANTGELFF. The CDR3 nucleotides read TGTGCCAGCACCGTAAGAGGGACAGGGGCAAACACCGGGGAGCTGTTTTTT.

The chain uses TRBV7-9 and TRBJ2-7, with D perhaps matching TRBD1 (6 bases). Trimming shortened V by 2 bases and J by 2 bases, and 16 bases separated the two germline ends. Germline V CDR1 and CDR2: SEHNR, FQNEAQ (reference sequence). The CDR3 extends over 16 amino acids. The CDR3 DNA reads as TGTGCCAGCAGCTTATCGCAGGGGCTATCCCCCTACGAGCAGTACTTC. Encoded protein: CASSLSQGLSPYEQYF.

Concerning this clonotype itself: It may be a read error: a sequence one base away is much more abundant. The rearrangement joins TRBV18 to TRBJ2-5; D gene ambiguous. The CDR3 covers 11 residues. Deletions cut 5 bases from V and 4 bases from J, with 5 bases between. CDR1 is KGHSH, CDR2 LQKENI, per germline. The CDR3 region has the DNA TGTGCCAGCTCAGACCGAGAGACCCAGTACTTC. It specifies CASSDRETQYF.

The chain has TRBV28 and TRBJ2-7; the D gene could be TRBD1 or TRBD2 (6 bases each). There are 14 residues in the CDR3. CDR1 is MDHEN and CDR2 is SYDVKM in the germline V gene. Deletions cut 6 bases from V and 4 bases from J, with 16 bases between. CDR3 region: CASRGTTGGYEQYF. CDR3 DNA: TGTGCCAGCAGGGGGACAACCGGGGGTTACGAGCAGTACTTC.

The chain employs TRBV12-3 or TRBV12-4 and TRBJ2-7, with D uncertain. This CDR3 has 15 amino acids. The V end was cut by 4 bases, the J end by 0 bases, with 13 bases between. The CDR3 nucleotides read TGTGCCAGCAGTTCCTTTATTACGAGCTCCTACGAGCAGTACTTC. Its translation is CASSSFITSSYEQYF.

This clonotype showed up just a few times. The rearrangement uses TRBV28 and TRBJ1-3, with D unclear. The CDR3 runs to 14 residues. Trimming took 7 bases from V and 3 from J, leaving 13 bases between them. The germline gives CDR1 MDHEN, CDR2 SYDVKM. Here the CDR3 reads CASITPANGNTIYF. CDR3 DNA sequence: TGTGCCAGCATCACACCAGCCAATGGAAACACCATATATTTT.

V and J are TRBV5-1 and TRBJ1-4; D call uncertain. In germline, CDR1 is SGHRS, CDR2 YFSETQ. The CDR3 has 15 residues. The V and J ends lost 4 bases and 0 bases respectively, with 10 bases between them. The CDR3 coding sequence is TGCGCCAGCAGCCCAAACACTGCAACTAATGAAAAACTGTTTTTT. This sequence encodes CASSPNTATNEKLFF.

This clonotype was seen more than once but under ten times. The chain carries TRBV5-1 and TRBJ2-7; the match to TRBD1 covers 7 bases. Germline CDR1 reads SGHRS; CDR2 reads YFSETQ. The CDR3 has 17 amino acids. V shed 1 base, J shed 3 bases, and the junction held 13 bases outside the gene matches. The CDR3 region is CASSLNLGTDPRYEQYF. The CDR3 DNA sequence: TGCGCCAGCAGCTTGAACCTTGGGACAGACCCCCGCTACGAGCAGTACTTC.